The 14 T cell receptor beta chains reported below all come from one sample, sequenced in a study of blood T cell repertoires in COVID-19. TCRdb's table, derived via immunoSEQ multiplex PCR, lists solely in-frame clones and lacks some. The data hold more than 150,000 clones, with around 92% observed a single time. Specimen: peripheral blood. These receptors all come from a man aged 60 to 75 with acute or convalescent COVID-19.

The chain combines TRBV5-4 with TRBJ1-3; possibly TRBD1 for D (6 bases). This CDR3 spans 14 amino acids. V was shortened by 4 bases and J by 5 bases, with 13 bases between the two germline ends. Germline V lookup: CDR1 SGHNT, CDR2 YYREEE (reference sequence). The CDR3 here is CASSGSDRRNTIYF. The CDR3 DNA reads TGTGCCAGCAGCGGCTCGGACAGACGAAACACCATATATTTT.

The chain has TRBV6-1 and TRBJ2-7; 7 bases agree with TRBD1. Per germline, CDR1 MNHNS and CDR2 SASEGT. Trimming removed 2 bases from V and 1 base from J; junction bases left unmatched: 2. The length of the CDR3 is 14 residues. In DNA, the CDR3 is TGTGCCAGCAGTGAACTGGGACAGTCCTACGAGCAGTACTTC. Its protein is CASSELGQSYEQYF.

This chain uses TRBV6-5 with TRBJ1-1; D not certain. The CDR3 has 16 amino acids. The germline gives CDR1 MNHEY, CDR2 SVGAGI. With 4 bases removed from V and 1 base from J, the gap between germline ends came to 16 bases. CDR3: CASSSRPIVGNTEAFF. In nucleotides, the CDR3 is TGTGCCAGCAGTTCCCGCCCCATTGTCGGGAACACTGAAGCTTTCTTT.

The gene calls are TRBV19 and TRBJ1-2; D perhaps matches TRBD1 (6 bases). Deletions cut 6 bases from V and 5 bases from J, with 25 bases between. The length of the CDR3 is 17 residues. From germline, CDR1 is LNHDA and CDR2 SQIVND (reference sequence). The CDR3 sequence is CASRFQRGANVPYGYTF. The CDR3, as DNA: TGTGCCAGTAGATTTCAACGGGGGGCTAACGTCCCTTATGGCTACACCTTC.

The chain couples TRBV7-2 to TRBJ2-7, with D possibly TRBD1 on 5 matching bases. Germline CDR1 and CDR2: SGHTA and FQGNSA. Trimming stripped 2 bases from V and 6 bases from J, with 11 bases between. This CDR3 contains 13 residues. The CDR3 DNA sequence: TGTGCCAGCAGCTTAAGCAGGGTAGGCGAGCAGTACTTC. It translates to CASSLSRVGEQYF.

The rearrangement joins TRBV7-2 to TRBJ1-2, with 7 bases that match TRBD1. The CDR3 runs 15 residues. The germline gives CDR1 SGHTA, CDR2 FQGNSA. The ends lost 1 base at V and 1 base at J; junction bases unmatched: 3. The DNA for the CDR3 is TGTGCCAGCAGCTTAGGACAGGGTAATAACTATGGCTACACCTTC. Residues: CASSLGQGNNYGYTF.

The rearrangement joins TRBV10-3 to TRBJ1-2; perhaps TRBD1 as D (6 bases). The germline CDR1 and CDR2 sequences are ENHRY and SYGVKD. V was clipped by 8 bases and J by 2 bases, with 12 bases between them. CDR3 length: 13 amino acids. This CDR3 reads CAIGGAGNYGYTF. DNA of the CDR3: TGTGCCATCGGGGGGGCAGGAAACTATGGCTACACCTTC.

The genes are TRBV30 and TRBJ1-1; D is possibly TRBD1 (5 bases). Germline assignment: CDR1 GTSNPN and CDR2 SVGIG (reference sequence). This CDR3 comprises 14 residues. The V and J ends lost 3 bases and 3 bases respectively, with 14 bases between them. This chain's CDR3 is CAWRATGGDTEAFF. The DNA for the CDR3 is TGTGCCTGGAGGGCAACCGGGGGGGACACTGAAGCTTTCTTT.

The genes are TRBV5-4 and TRBJ2-2, with 7 bases lining up with TRBD1. Per the germline V gene, CDR1 is SGHNT and CDR2 is YYREEE (reference sequence). The CDR3 spans 16 residues. Trimming at V came to 0 bases and at J to 3 bases, leaving 5 bases not matched to a gene. CDR3: CASSLGGRGHTGELFF. In DNA, the CDR3 is TGTGCCAGCAGCTTGGGTGGTAGGGGGCACACCGGGGAGCTGTTTTTT.

The chain uses TRBV5-1 and TRBJ1-1; D is unclear. V dropped 4 bases and J dropped 7 bases, with 20 bases sitting between them. The CDR3 loop spans 15 amino acids. CDR1 is SGHRS and CDR2 is YFSETQ in the germline V gene. CDR3 DNA sequence: TGCGCCAGCAGCCTGGGTCCCTCAGACTACCGTGAAGCTTTCTTT. Translating it yields CASSLGPSDYREAFF.

This chain connects TRBV18 to TRBJ2-3, with 8 bases that match TRBD2. V shed 1 base, J shed 3 bases, and the junction held 3 bases outside the gene matches. This CDR3 is 15 amino acids long. Germline-derived CDR1 and CDR2 are KGHSH and LQKENI. In DNA form, the CDR3 reads TGTGCCAGCTCACCACTAGCGGGGACGACAGATACGCAGTATTTT. It translates to CASSPLAGTTDTQYF.

V and J are TRBV6-5 and TRBJ2-3, with D maybe TRBD1 (7 bases). Trimming cost V 5 bases and J 5 bases, with 17 bases left between them. The CDR3 consists of 15 residues. The V gene's germline CDR1 is MNHEY and CDR2 SVGAGI. The CDR3 nucleotides read TGTGCCAGCAGTAGAAGAGGACAGGAGGGAGATACGCAGTATTTT. It specifies CASSRRGQEGDTQYF.

The CDR3 nucleotides are TGTGCCAGCAGCTCCCGGATGGTACAGGGCTCGGTGGATGAAAAACTGTTTTTT. It specifies CASSSRMVQGSVDEKLFF. This sequence joins TRBV7-9 and TRBJ1-4, with D possibly matching TRBD1 (6 bases). The CDR3 runs 18 residues. V was shortened by 4 bases and J by 6 bases, with 24 bases between the two germline ends. Germline-derived CDR1 and CDR2 are SEHNR and FQNEAQ (reference sequence).

The chain carries TRBV6-5 and TRBJ2-1, with TRBD2 identical over 10 bases. V lost 6 bases, J lost 7 bases, and 9 bases stayed unmatched. Germline V CDR1 and CDR2: MNHEY, SVGAGI. The CDR3 has 15 residues. The CDR3 region is CASRGSGGLLNEQFF. The CDR3 coding sequence is TGTGCCAGCAGAGGTAGCGGGGGGTTGTTGAATGAGCAGTTCTTC.